The 23 T cell receptor beta chains reported below all come from one sample, sequenced in a study of T cell responses to AZD1222 COVID-19 vaccine (dated by TCRdb to the early 2020s). This specimen's time point label, per the study, means: about 28 days (+/-7) after the second vaccine dose. Libraries were constructed by the immunoSEQ multiplex PCR assay. This is the immuneACCESS table as TCRdb keeps it, with only in-frame sequences that have V and J called. A part of the clones is gone; compared with another copy, unresolved V genes explain less than half, and the rest is unexplained. The sample table contains 110,000 or so clones; only one count was recorded for roughly 86% of them. Around 3% of the sample comes from the top ten. Sequenced material: peripheral blood, taken 28 days after the second AZD1222 dose. The receptors here all came from an adult who received the AZD1222 COVID-19 vaccine.

The chain carries TRBV5-5 and TRBJ1-1, with 11 nucleotides matching TRBD1. Germline V gene data show CDR1 as SGHKS and CDR2 as YYEKEE (reference sequence). The CDR3 runs to 16 residues. The junction had 6 bases not matched to a gene; V was cut back by 0 bases and J by 5 bases. The CDR3 DNA sequence: TGTGCCAGCAGCTTGGTAGGACAGGGGGCGAAAACTGAAGCTTTCTTT. This codes for CASSLVGQGAKTEAFF. The variable domain in full, completed from reference TRBV5-5 and TRBJ1-1, reads DAGVTQSPTHLIKTRGQQVTLRCSPISGHKSVSWYQQVLGQGPQFIFQYYEKEERGRGNFPDRFSARQFPNYSSELNVNALLLGDSALYLCASSLVGQGAKTEAFFGQGTRLTVV.

The CDR3 is CASRNLGLAGGARSTDTQYF. The CDR3 DNA sequence: TGCGCCAGCAGGAACCTGGGACTAGCGGGGGGCGCCCGAAGCACAGATACGCAGTATTTT. The chain combines TRBV5-1 with TRBJ2-3; 15 bases match TRBD2. Germline assignment: CDR1 SGHRS and CDR2 YFSETQ. CDR3 length: 20 amino acids. The ends lost 5 bases at V and 0 bases at J; junction bases unmatched: 13. Supplemented by reference TRBV5-1 and TRBJ2-3, the full variable domain reads KAGVTQTPRYLIKTRGQQVTLSCSPISGHRSVSWYQQTPGQGLQFLFEYFSETQRNKGNFPGRFSGRQFSNSRSEMNVSTLELGDSALYLCASRNLGLAGGARSTDTQYFGPGTRLTVL.

The chain couples TRBV27 to TRBJ2-5; possible D gene TRBD2, 5 bases. Germline V gives CDR1 MNHEY, CDR2 SMNVEV (reference sequence). V shed 4 bases and J shed 3 bases, with 18 bases lying between them. The CDR3 extends over 16 amino acids. CDR3 DNA sequence: TGTGCCAGCAGTTGGGGTTACGGCTTCGGGGAAGAGACCCAGTACTTC. Translated, it gives CASSWGYGFGEETQYF.

The chain combines TRBV3-1 (or the pseudogene TRBV3-2) with TRBJ2-5; D is unclear. The germline V and J ends were trimmed by 4 bases and 5 bases, with 14 bases remaining between them. In germline, CDR1 is LGHDT, CDR2 YNNKEL (reference sequence). CDR3 length: 14 amino acids. The CDR3 sequence is CASSRLGNRETQYF. The DNA of the CDR3 is TGTGCCAGCAGCCGATTGGGCAACCGGGAGACCCAGTACTTC.

This chain uses TRBV12-3 or TRBV12-4 with TRBJ1-6; D is unresolved. The CDR3 extends over 13 amino acids. With 5 bases removed from V and 5 bases from J, the gap between germline ends came to 7 bases. The CDR3 spells CASSRTHNSPLHF. CDR3 DNA sequence: TGTGCCAGCAGTCGGACTCATAATTCACCCCTCCACTTT.

The chain has TRBV7-2 and TRBJ1-2; D ambiguous. The germline V gene encodes CDR1 SGHTA and CDR2 FQGNSA. V was trimmed by 5 bases and J by 7 bases, leaving 14 bases between them. The CDR3 is made up of 13 amino acids. Written as DNA, the CDR3 is TGTGCCAGCAGCGACCGGGTCCTGAGTGGCTACACCTTC. This encodes CASSDRVLSGYTF.

The chain couples TRBV19 to TRBJ1-5, with D tentatively TRBD1 (5 bases). V was cut by 8 bases and J by 0 bases, with 17 bases left in between. The CDR3 is 16 amino acids. Germline CDR1 and CDR2: LNHDA and SQIVND (reference sequence). As DNA, the CDR3 is TGTGCCAGTGCAGTCACGGCGGGGGGTAGCAATCAGCCCCAGCATTTT. The encoded protein is CASAVTAGGSNQPQHF. Together with reference TRBV19 and TRBJ1-5, the CDR3 gives the full variable domain: DGGITQSPKYLFRKEGQNVTLSCEQNLNHDAMYWYRQDPGQGLRLIYYSQIVNDFQKGDIAEGYSVSREKKESFPLTVTSAQKNPTAFYLCASAVTAGGSNQPQHFGDGTRLSIL.

The V gene is TRBV5-1, the J gene TRBJ1-1; a weak D match, TRBD1 (6 bases). CDR3 length equals 15 residues. The V end lost 0 bases, the J end lost 4 bases, and 13 bases lay between the germline ends. From germline, CDR1 is SGHRS and CDR2 YFSETQ. CDR3 protein: CASSLGSGVGTEAFF. The CDR3 DNA reads as TGCGCCAGCAGCTTGGGGTCAGGGGTGGGCACTGAAGCTTTCTTT.

The CDR3 is CASSYSGPQETQYF. Here the CDR3 DNA reads TGTGCCAGCAGTTATTCCGGGCCCCAAGAGACCCAGTACTTC. The chain is built from TRBV6-2 or TRBV6-3 and TRBJ2-5, with no clear D. Trimming pared 3 bases from V and 1 base from J, leaving 9 bases between. CDR1 and CDR2 from the germline V gene are MNHEY and SVGEGT. The CDR3 is 14 residues long.

This chain connects TRBV20-1 to TRBJ1-1; D is perhaps TRBD1 (5 bases). The CDR3 covers 11 residues. Germline V gene data show CDR1 as DFQATT and CDR2 as SNEGSKA (reference sequence). Trimming left V 1 base short and J 10 bases short, with 10 bases between. This chain's CDR3 is CSARVPQGAFF. CDR3 nucleotide sequence: TGCAGTGCTAGAGTCCCGCAGGGAGCTTTCTTT.

This chain uses TRBV4-3 with TRBJ1-4; D is ambiguous. V shed 1 base and J shed 6 bases, with 15 bases lying between them. The CDR3 extends over 16 amino acids. Germline V gene sequence: CDR1 LGHNA, CDR2 YSLEER. CDR3 DNA: TGCGCCAGCAGCCAAGGTGTCAGCCGGTGGGATGAAAAACTGTTTTTT. Translating it yields CASSQGVSRWDEKLFF.

The chain uses TRBV11-3 and TRBJ2-2; D perhaps matches TRBD2 (5 bases). V lost 4 bases, J lost 2 bases, and 8 bases lay in between. Germline V gene data show CDR1 as SGHNT and CDR2 as YENEEA. The CDR3 totals 14 residues. DNA for the CDR3: TGTGCCAGCAGCTCCCGGGGTAACACCGGGGAGCTGTTTTTT. Translating gives CASSSRGNTGELFF.

The chain couples TRBV3-1 (or the pseudogene TRBV3-2) to TRBJ1-5; D remains ambiguous. Looked up from germline, CDR1 is LGHDT and CDR2 is YNNKEL (reference sequence). This CDR3 is 14 amino acids long. Trimming left V 0 bases short and J 1 base short, with 4 bases between. CDR3 nucleotide sequence: TGTGCCAGCAGCCAAGATACCAGCAATCAGCCCCAGCATTTT. Amino acids: CASSQDTSNQPQHF.

This chain connects TRBV18 to TRBJ1-1; D remains ambiguous. The germline V and J ends were trimmed by 2 bases and 10 bases, with 8 bases remaining between them. Germline loops: CDR1 KGHSH, CDR2 LQKENI. The CDR3 has 11 residues. The CDR3: CASSPGDGAFF. CDR3 DNA sequence: TGTGCCAGCTCACCAGGAGATGGAGCTTTCTTT.

This chain links TRBV4-1 with TRBJ1-2; D gene ambiguous. V shed 1 base and J shed 4 bases, with 4 bases lying between them. Germline loops: CDR1 MGHRA, CDR2 YSYEKL. This CDR3 is built from 12 residues. The CDR3 region has the DNA TGCGCCAGCAGCCAAGCCAGCTATGGCTACACCTTC. It codes for CASSQASYGYTF.

The CDR3 DNA is TGTGCCTGGAGCCAGGACACCATATATTTT. It encodes CAWSQDTIYF. The chain couples TRBV30 to TRBJ1-3; D is unresolved. The CDR3 loop spans 10 amino acids. Trimming removed 3 bases at V and 8 bases at J, with 5 bases between. Germline V gene lookup returns CDR1 GTSNPN and CDR2 SVGIG (reference sequence).

The chain uses TRBV6-1 and TRBJ1-5; 7 bases fit TRBD1. This CDR3 contains 14 residues. The V gene end was trimmed by 3 bases and the J gene end by 4 bases; junction bases not matched to a gene: 3. Germline V gives CDR1 MNHNS, CDR2 SASEGT. CDR3 in amino acids: CASSDRDSNQPQHF. CDR3 DNA: TGTGCCAGCAGTGACCGGGACAGTAATCAGCCCCAGCATTTT.

The rearrangement uses TRBV7-9 and TRBJ1-2; a possible D gene is TRBD1 (5 bases). V was pared by 7 bases and J by 2 bases, with 17 bases between. The CDR3 runs 15 residues. Germline CDR1 is SEHNR and CDR2 is FQNEAQ (reference sequence). Here the CDR3 DNA reads TGTGCCAGCACCCTGGGGCTGCCGTTGAACTATGGCTACACCTTC. It yields the protein CASTLGLPLNYGYTF. The whole variable domain, remainder taken from reference TRBV7-9 and TRBJ1-2, is DTGVSQNPRHKITKRGQNVTFRCDPISEHNRLYWYRQTLGQGPEFLTYFQNEAQLEKSRLLSDRFSAERPKGSFSTLEIQRTEQGDSAMYLCASTLGLPLNYGYTFGSGTRLTVV.

V gene TRBV25-1 combines with J gene TRBJ2-7; weak D call: TRBD2 (5 bases). V was clipped by 0 bases and J by 0 bases, with 9 bases between them. This CDR3 comprises 15 residues. Germline assignment: CDR1 MGHDK and CDR2 SYGVNS. CDR3 in DNA: TGTGCCAGCAGTGAATATTGGCGGGCCTCCTACGAGCAGTACTTC. Its protein is CASSEYWRASYEQYF.

V usage is TRBV5-8 and J usage is TRBJ1-5, with D possibly TRBD1 on 5 matching bases. Germline V gene sequence: CDR1 SGHTS, CDR2 YDEGEE. This CDR3 region has 15 residues. V shed 4 bases and J shed 2 bases, with 13 bases lying between them. The CDR3 protein is CASSRPGARNQPQHF. In DNA, the CDR3 is TGTGCCAGCAGCCGCCCCGGGGCCCGCAATCAGCCCCAGCATTTT.

The chain is built from TRBV7-9 and TRBJ2-7; weak D call: TRBD2 (6 bases). Looked up from germline, CDR1 is SEHNR and CDR2 is FQNEAQ (reference sequence). V lost 5 bases and J 0 bases, leaving 14 bases between the germline ends. This CDR3 spans 15 amino acids. CDR3 nucleotides: TGTGCCAGCAGCCCCGGACGGGAGAGCTCCTACGAGCAGTACTTC. This translates into CASSPGRESSYEQYF.

In its sample, this clone was seen a few times. The V call is TRBV4-1, the J call TRBJ2-7, with D possibly matching TRBD1 (6 bases). The CDR3 is 15 amino acids. V gave up 1 base and J gave up 6 bases, with 16 bases separating them. Germline V lookup: CDR1 MGHRA, CDR2 YSYEKL. CDR3 DNA: TGCGCCAGCAGCCAAGTGCGAGTGAGGGGGTCCGAGCAGTACTTC. It is translated as CASSQVRVRGSEQYF.

The chain employs TRBV28 and TRBJ1-1; D is unresolved. The V end was cut by 5 bases, the J end by 5 bases, with 15 bases between. Per the germline V gene, CDR1 is MDHEN and CDR2 is SYDVKM. CDR3 length equals 14 residues. In DNA, the CDR3 is TGTGCCAGCAGTCCCCCGGGCTCCGGGACTGAAGCTTTCTTT. Protein: CASSPPGSGTEAFF.